The 24 T cell receptor beta chains listed next were all sequenced from one sample in a study of T-cell reconstitution after alpha-beta-depleted transplantation in children. The TCRbeta library incorporated unique molecular identifiers. TCRdb independently ran MiXCR on the PCR reads; one entry per CDR3 protein. Among roughly 240,000 distinct CDR3 sequences listed, 6.5% to 9% were seen once. The starting material was PBMCs, mostly from graft donor cells, obtained 180 days after TCRalphabeta/CD19-depleted stem cell transplant. These receptors all stem from a male patient younger than 18 who had a stem cell transplant for acute lymphoblastic leukemia, so the T cells may come from the graft donor.

This clonotype was seen repeatedly, ten times or more. The V and J genes are TRBV12-3 or TRBV12-4 and TRBJ2-7; D is undetermined. V lost 3 bases, J lost 2 bases, and 8 bases lay in between. The CDR3 sequence is 13 residues long. The CDR3 nucleotides are TGTGCCAGCAGTTTGGAAAGCCCCTACGAGCAGTACTTC. Protein product: CASSLESPYEQYF.

This clonotype was counted many times. The CDR3 loop reads CASSQGLAGAKNIQYF. CDR3 sequence (DNA): TGTGCCAGCAGCCAAGGACTAGCGGGAGCCAAAAACATTCAGTACTTC. V is TRBV3-1 and J is TRBJ2-4; 10 bases agree with TRBD2. V was clipped by 1 base and J by 0 bases; unmatched bases: 0. From germline, CDR1 is LGHDT and CDR2 YNNKEL (reference sequence). The CDR3 is 16 residues long. Looking up the rest from reference TRBV3-1 and TRBJ2-4 gives the full variable domain: DTAVSQTPKYLVTQMGNDKSIKCEQNLGHDTMYWYKQDSKKFLKIMFSYNNKELIINETVPNRFSPKSPDKAHLNLHINSLELGDSAVYFCASSQGLAGAKNIQYFGAGTRLSVL.

This clonotype was detected ten times or more. V and J are TRBV12-3 or TRBV12-4 and TRBJ1-3; no definite D call. The CDR3 is made up of 16 amino acids. Trimming stripped 5 bases from V and 0 bases from J, with 14 bases between. The CDR3 DNA reads TGTGCCAGCAGTCCCCACGGCAGCGTCTCTGGAAACACCATATATTTT. Protein: CASSPHGSVSGNTIYF.

This clonotype was counted ten times or more. The chain joins TRBV12-3 or TRBV12-4 to TRBJ1-2; possibly TRBD1 for D (6 bases). V was shortened by 5 bases and J by 6 bases, with 10 bases between the two germline ends. The length of the CDR3 is 12 residues. CDR3 in amino acids: CASSRDTDGYTF. For the CDR3, the DNA is TGTGCCAGCAGTCGGGACACTGATGGCTACACCTTC.

This clonotype was detected many times. The chain couples TRBV12-3 or TRBV12-4 to TRBJ2-1, with 7 bases aligning to TRBD2. This CDR3 has 16 residues. Trimming cost V 3 bases and J 4 bases; bases outside gene matches: 9. CDR3 sequence (DNA): TGTGCCAGCAGTTTGTCGCAGGGAGGGAGGTACAATGAGCAGTTCTTC. Translated, it gives CASSLSQGGRYNEQFF.

This clonotype was picked up a small number of times. This chain connects TRBV6-1 to TRBJ1-5, with no clear D. The CDR3 extends over 13 amino acids. Trimming took off 6 bases at V and 0 bases at J, with 6 bases between the two ends. The germline gives CDR1 MNHNS, CDR2 SASEGT. The CDR3 bases are TGTGCCAGCAGGGCCTATAGCAATCAGCCCCAGCATTTT. Translated, it gives CASRAYSNQPQHF.

This clonotype was observed many times. J is TRBJ2-3 and V is TRBV6-2 or TRBV6-3, with 9 bases identical to TRBD1. CDR3 length equals 17 residues. V shed 6 bases and J 1 base; nucleotides not matched to a gene: 11. Germline lookup yields CDR1 MNHEY and CDR2 SVGEGT. For the CDR3, the DNA is TGTGCCAGCAGCTCACCCCGGACAGGGGCGCGCACAGATACGCAGTATTTT. Encoded protein: CASSSPRTGARTDTQYF.

The table lists this clonotype with many counts. The chain links TRBV27 to TRBJ2-1; a weak D match, TRBD2 (6 bases). The CDR3 length is 14 residues. Trimming removed 5 bases at V and 5 bases at J, with 13 bases between. Per germline, CDR1 MNHEY and CDR2 SMNVEV (reference sequence). The CDR3 here is CASSLPGGDNEQFF. CDR3 coding DNA: TGTGCCAGCAGTCTCCCCGGGGGTGACAATGAGCAGTTCTTC.

The chain combines TRBV7-6 with TRBJ2-5; TRBD2 might be the D (5 bases). The CDR3 runs 16 residues. Germline CDR1 and CDR2: SGHVS and FNYEAQ. Trimming took 4 bases from V and 5 from J, leaving 20 bases between them. In DNA, the CDR3 is TGTGCCAGCAGCTCCAACTCGGGTGGATCGGGGGAGACCCAGTACTTC. This sequence encodes CASSSNSGGSGETQYF.

This clonotype has ten or more counts. V and J are TRBV5-1 and TRBJ1-2; 9 bases agree with TRBD1. With 2 bases clipped from V and 5 bases from J, the junction kept 4 bases outside the gene matches. CDR1 is SGHRS, CDR2 YFSETQ, per germline. The CDR3 totals 14 residues. The CDR3 region has the DNA TGCGCCAGCAGCTTAGGACAGGGGCGGTATGGCTACACCTTC. Amino acid sequence: CASSLGQGRYGYTF. The variable domain in full, completed from reference TRBV5-1 and TRBJ1-2, reads KAGVTQTPRYLIKTRGQQVTLSCSPISGHRSVSWYQQTPGQGLQFLFEYFSETQRNKGNFPGRFSGRQFSNSRSEMNVSTLELGDSALYLCASSLGQGRYGYTFGSGTRLTVV.

This clonotype was picked up many times. The rearrangement links TRBV28 to TRBJ1-1, with D possibly TRBD1 on 5 matching bases. V lost 2 bases and J 4 bases, leaving 17 bases between the germline ends. This CDR3 has 16 amino acids. Germline CDR1 is MDHEN and CDR2 is SYDVKM. In nucleotides, the CDR3 is TGTGCCAGCAGTTTACTGCAGGGAGGTCGGGTCACTGAAGCTTTCTTT. Its protein is CASSLLQGGRVTEAFF.

In its sample, this clonotype was seen many times. The rearrangement uses TRBV28 and TRBJ1-4; tentative D call: TRBD1 (6 bases). The CDR3 is 15 residues long. Germline lookup yields CDR1 MDHEN and CDR2 SYDVKM. Trimming shortened V by 5 bases and J by 8 bases, and 18 bases separated the two germline ends. This CDR3 reads CASSQTRGAGEKLFF. The CDR3 nucleotides are TGTGCCAGCAGTCAGACTCGGGGGGCAGGAGAAAAACTGTTTTTT.

Only a few counts were recorded for this clonotype. CDR3 sequence: CATSRAGAGADEQYF. In DNA form, the CDR3 reads TGTGCCACCAGCAGAGCAGGGGCAGGGGCCGACGAGCAGTACTTC. The V and J genes are TRBV15 and TRBJ2-7, with D perhaps matching TRBD1 (6 bases). CDR1 is LNHNV, CDR2 YYDKDF, per germline (reference sequence). The CDR3 covers 15 residues. V was pared by 1 base and J by 5 bases, with 15 bases between.

The V gene is TRBV27, the J gene TRBJ2-1; 10 nucleotides align to TRBD2. This CDR3 comprises 19 residues. Germline trimming cut 2 bases from V and 4 bases from J; bases unmatched to any gene: 14. Germline lookup yields CDR1 MNHEY and CDR2 SMNVEV (reference sequence). In nucleotides, the CDR3 is TGTGCCAGCAGTTTACCTCCCCCCCCGGGACTAGCGAGGTACAATGAGCAGTTCTTC. Translated, it gives CASSLPPPPGLARYNEQFF.

This clonotype was seen at least ten times. The chain is built from TRBV27 and TRBJ2-5; D tentatively reads TRBD1 or TRBD2 (5 bases each). Germline CDR1 reads MNHEY; CDR2 reads SMNVEV (reference sequence). The V and J ends lost 6 bases and 2 bases respectively, with 16 bases between them. This CDR3 region has 15 residues. The CDR3: CASSRESSRQETQYF. CDR3 in DNA: TGTGCCAGCAGCAGGGAGTCCTCCCGGCAAGAGACCCAGTACTTC.

This clonotype was counted at least ten times. The V and J genes are TRBV29-1 and TRBJ2-5; TRBD1 agrees at 10 bases. Germline-derived CDR1 and CDR2 are SQVTM and ANQGSEA. The CDR3 length is 14 residues. Trimming cost V 3 bases and J 5 bases; bases outside gene matches: 6. In DNA, the CDR3 is TGCAGCGTTGAGCCGGGACAGGGGACGGAGACCCAGTACTTC. This encodes CSVEPGQGTETQYF.

This clonotype has at least ten counts. The chain employs TRBV5-1 and TRBJ2-7; no clear D. V gave up 1 base and J gave up 5 bases, with 16 bases separating them. Germline V gene sequence: CDR1 SGHRS, CDR2 YFSETQ. CDR3 length equals 15 residues. Here the CDR3 reads CASSLKWADDHEQYF. The DNA for the CDR3 is TGCGCCAGCAGCTTGAAGTGGGCGGATGACCACGAGCAGTACTTC.

Ten or more counts support this clonotype. The V and J genes are TRBV27 and TRBJ2-6; no clear D gene. The ends were cut back, 6 bases at V and 0 bases at J, with 21 bases in the middle. The CDR3 consists of 19 residues. From germline, CDR1 is MNHEY and CDR2 SMNVEV (reference sequence). The CDR3 spells CASSPDRRIFSSGANVLTF. The CDR3, as DNA: TGTGCCAGCAGCCCGGACCGCCGGATATTTAGCTCTGGGGCCAACGTCCTGACTTTC. The whole variable domain, remainder taken from reference TRBV27 and TRBJ2-6, is EAQVTQNPRYLITVTGKKLTVTCSQNMNHEYMSWYRQDPGLGLRQIYYSMNVEVTDKGDVPEGYKVSRKEKRNFPLILESPSPNQTSLYFCASSPDRRIFSSGANVLTFGAGSRLTVL.

This clonotype was recorded at least ten times. The chain combines TRBV18 with TRBJ1-5; D gene unclear. Germline-derived CDR1 and CDR2 are KGHSH and LQKENI. The CDR3 runs to 13 residues. Deletions cut 3 bases from V and 4 bases from J, with 7 bases between. The CDR3 is CASSPDGNQPQHF. DNA of the CDR3: TGTGCCAGCTCACCGGACGGAAATCAGCCCCAGCATTTT.

This clonotype was picked up many times. The chain links TRBV12-3 or TRBV12-4 to TRBJ2-7, with D perhaps assigned TRBD1 or TRBD2 (5 bases each). Trimming took 6 bases from V and 0 from J, leaving 12 bases between them. The CDR3 has 14 residues. CDR3 sequence: CASRPGRSSYEQYF. CDR3 coding DNA: TGTGCCAGCAGGCCGGGACGTAGCTCCTACGAGCAGTACTTC.

Regarding this clonotype: One end of the junction is discordant with germline, which a read error may explain. V is TRBV7-3 and J is TRBJ2-3, with D unresolved. Germline CDR1 reads SGHTA; CDR2 reads FQGTGA. The CDR3 has 15 amino acids. The CDR3 nucleotides read TGTGCCAGCAGCATAACCCCAGCAGATAGCGATACGCAGTATTTT. It yields the protein CASSITPADSDTQYF.

This clonotype came up many times. V and J are TRBV29-1 and TRBJ1-2, with a possible D match to TRBD1 (5 bases). The CDR3 sequence is 14 residues long. Looked up from germline, CDR1 is SQVTM and CDR2 is ANQGSEA. V was pared by 0 bases and J by 3 bases, with 11 bases between. This CDR3 is CSVEDPRVDYGYTF. Here the CDR3 DNA reads TGCAGCGTTGAAGATCCCAGGGTGGACTATGGCTACACCTTC. Full variable domain (remainder filled in from reference TRBV29-1 and TRBJ1-2): SAVISQKPSRDICQRGTSLTIQCQVDSQVTMMFWYRQQPGQSLTLIATANQGSEATYESGFVIDKFPISRPNLTFSTLTVSNMSPEDSSIYLCSVEDPRVDYGYTFGSGTRLTVV.

This clonotype was observed many times. J is TRBJ2-3 and V is TRBV20-1, with 9 nucleotides matching TRBD2. The germline gives CDR1 DFQATT, CDR2 SNEGSKA (reference sequence). CDR3 length equals 17 residues. The V and J ends lost 0 bases and 0 bases, in that order; junction bases with no gene match: 7. The CDR3 loop reads CSARDEIAGVSTDTQYF. Written as DNA, the CDR3 is TGCAGTGCTAGAGATGAGATAGCGGGGGTGAGCACAGATACGCAGTATTTT.

This clonotype was picked up many times. The chain employs TRBV7-2 and TRBJ2-7; unclear D gene. Trimming took 4 bases from V and 3 from J, leaving 10 bases between them. Germline lookup yields CDR1 SGHTA and CDR2 FQGNSA. CDR3 size: 13 residues. Here the CDR3 DNA reads TGTGCCAGCAGCTCCGGACCCCTCTACGAGCAGTACTTC. It encodes CASSSGPLYEQYF.